This T cell receptor (beta chain) was sequenced during a study of blood T cell repertoires in COVID-19. About the research overall: Acute-phase and convalescent COVID-19 samples originated in the United States, Italy and Spain.

Clones were read by immunoSEQ multiplex PCR, and TCRdb kept only the in-frame ones, dropping some. The sample lists 300,000 to 350,000 clones; approximately 90% were seen once. The CDR3 runs to 11 residues. CDR1 is MRHNA and CDR2 is SNTAGT in the germline V gene. The V gene lost 9 bases and the J gene lost 1 base, with 6 bases spanning the gap. The chain carries TRBV6-4 and TRBJ1-2; no firm D call. This receptor was obtained from a woman younger than 30 who had recovered from COVID-19. The source material was PBMCs or T cells enriched from blood (not recorded which). The CDR3 bases are TGTGCCAGTCGGGGTAACTATGGCTACACCTTC. Encoded protein: CASRGNYGYTF.